This TCR beta chain was recovered during a study of blood T cells in healthy people across ages. Notes on the study in general: When set beside aged donors, long-lived donors presented more naive CD4+ cells and higher diversity. Any changes in expanded clonotypes were possibly confounded, as donor CMV status remained unknown.

Combining a sample-barcoded 5' primer with a J-beta primer mix, a second PCR ran for 7 to 11 cycles. Any given sample supplied a minimum of 2.5 million CDR3-containing paired-end reads. TCRdb re-derived calls from the 5' RACE reads in MiXCR, one entry per CDR3 protein. Of about 1.4 million distinct CDR3 sequences listed, approximately 59% were seen once; the top ten hold roughly 6.3%. Concerning this clonotype: What it binds is unknown.

V lost 0 bases and J 0 bases, leaving 6 bases between the germline ends. CDR3 size: 16 residues. Germline V gene data show CDR1 as MNHEY and CDR2 as SVGAGI. The chain combines TRBV6-5 with TRBJ2-6; no reliable D call. The source material was blood. The origin of this receptor is a young man in good health. The DNA of the CDR3 is TGTGCCAGCAGTTACTCGTTTAGCTCTGGGGCCAACGTCCTGACTTTC. Amino acid sequence: CASSYSFSSGANVLTF.